This TCR beta chain originates from a study of T cell responses to AZD1222 COVID-19 vaccine. Clones were read by immunoSEQ multiplex PCR, and TCRdb kept only the in-frame ones, dropping some. The repertoire consists of about 130,000 clones, with 92% occurring once and the leading ten covering roughly 1.1%. General study points: Reportedly, nearly half of unique spike TCRs recognized epitopes outside B.1.351/B.1.1.7 mutations. Most donors were white British, females outnumbered males, and clonal diversity was possibly underestimated.

The CDR3 covers 14 residues. Between the trimmed V and J ends, which lost 1 base and 3 bases, there was a span of 9 bases. Per germline, CDR1 LGHDT and CDR2 YNNKEL (reference sequence). With respect to this clone: Antigen unknown.

This chain connects TRBV3-1 (or the pseudogene TRBV3-2) to TRBJ2-5; D is unclear. This clonotype was obtained from an adult who received the AZD1222 COVID-19 vaccine. Sequencing was performed on peripheral blood, taken 28 days after the second AZD1222 dose. The CDR3 is CASSQGILKETQYF. DNA of the CDR3: TGTGCCAGCAGCCAAGGCATACTAAAAGAGACCCAGTACTTC.